The sequence of this T cell receptor beta chain was determined in a study of blood T cell repertoires in COVID-19. As for the study in general: The United States, Italy and Spain were the sources of the acute and convalescent COVID-19 samples. T cells, B-cell-depleted T cells, or PBMCs supplied cDNA or gDNA.

Original data processing: Amplifying reference gene primers gave estimates of nucleated cell counts. Profiled with immunoSEQ multiplex PCR; TCRdb holds only in-frame clones, not every one. V and J calls and clone size are as listed in that table; D and trimming were resolved from the DNA. The sample lists around 75,000 clones; 90% were seen once. After removal of 6 bases from V and 8 bases from J, the junction contained 15 bases not matched to a gene. Looked up from germline, CDR1 is SQVTM and CDR2 is ANQGSEA. The CDR3 has 15 residues. The receptor comes from a human donor in a cohort sampled during active COVID-19. V gene TRBV29-1 combines with J gene TRBJ2-2; 7 positions match TRBD2. Sequenced input: peripheral blood. CDR3 sequence: CSVALGGFPLGELFF. The CDR3 bases are TGCAGCGTCGCCCTCGGGGGGTTCCCCCTAGGGGAGCTGTTTTTT.